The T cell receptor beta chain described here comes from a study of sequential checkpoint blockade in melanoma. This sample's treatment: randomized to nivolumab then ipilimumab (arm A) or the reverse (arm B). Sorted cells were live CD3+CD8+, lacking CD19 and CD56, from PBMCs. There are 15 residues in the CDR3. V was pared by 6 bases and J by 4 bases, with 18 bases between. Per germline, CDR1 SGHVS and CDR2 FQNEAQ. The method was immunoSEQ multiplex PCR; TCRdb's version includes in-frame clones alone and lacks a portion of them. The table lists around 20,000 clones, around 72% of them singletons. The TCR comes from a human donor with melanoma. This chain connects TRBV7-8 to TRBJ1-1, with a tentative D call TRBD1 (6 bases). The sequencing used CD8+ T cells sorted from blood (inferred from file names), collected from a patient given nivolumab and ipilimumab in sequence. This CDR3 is CASSPRQAISTEAFF. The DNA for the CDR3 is TGTGCCAGCAGTCCCAGACAGGCTATTAGCACTGAAGCTTTCTTT.